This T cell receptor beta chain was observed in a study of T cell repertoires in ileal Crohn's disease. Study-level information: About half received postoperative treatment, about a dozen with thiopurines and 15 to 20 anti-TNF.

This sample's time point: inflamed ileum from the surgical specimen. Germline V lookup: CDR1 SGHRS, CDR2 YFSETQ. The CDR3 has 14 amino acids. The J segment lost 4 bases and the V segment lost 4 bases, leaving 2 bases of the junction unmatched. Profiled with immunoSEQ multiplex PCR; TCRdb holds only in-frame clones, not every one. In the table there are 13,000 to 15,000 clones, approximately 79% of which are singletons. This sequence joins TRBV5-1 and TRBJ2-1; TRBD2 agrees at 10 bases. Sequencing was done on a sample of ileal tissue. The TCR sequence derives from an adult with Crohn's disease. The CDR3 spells CASSLAGDYNEQFF. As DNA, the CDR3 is TGCGCCAGCAGCCTAGCGGGGGATTACAATGAGCAGTTCTTC. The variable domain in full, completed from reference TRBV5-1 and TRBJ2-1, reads KAGVTQTPRYLIKTRGQQVTLSCSPISGHRSVSWYQQTPGQGLQFLFEYFSETQRNKGNFPGRFSGRQFSNSRSEMNVSTLELGDSALYLCASSLAGDYNEQFFGPGTRLTVL.